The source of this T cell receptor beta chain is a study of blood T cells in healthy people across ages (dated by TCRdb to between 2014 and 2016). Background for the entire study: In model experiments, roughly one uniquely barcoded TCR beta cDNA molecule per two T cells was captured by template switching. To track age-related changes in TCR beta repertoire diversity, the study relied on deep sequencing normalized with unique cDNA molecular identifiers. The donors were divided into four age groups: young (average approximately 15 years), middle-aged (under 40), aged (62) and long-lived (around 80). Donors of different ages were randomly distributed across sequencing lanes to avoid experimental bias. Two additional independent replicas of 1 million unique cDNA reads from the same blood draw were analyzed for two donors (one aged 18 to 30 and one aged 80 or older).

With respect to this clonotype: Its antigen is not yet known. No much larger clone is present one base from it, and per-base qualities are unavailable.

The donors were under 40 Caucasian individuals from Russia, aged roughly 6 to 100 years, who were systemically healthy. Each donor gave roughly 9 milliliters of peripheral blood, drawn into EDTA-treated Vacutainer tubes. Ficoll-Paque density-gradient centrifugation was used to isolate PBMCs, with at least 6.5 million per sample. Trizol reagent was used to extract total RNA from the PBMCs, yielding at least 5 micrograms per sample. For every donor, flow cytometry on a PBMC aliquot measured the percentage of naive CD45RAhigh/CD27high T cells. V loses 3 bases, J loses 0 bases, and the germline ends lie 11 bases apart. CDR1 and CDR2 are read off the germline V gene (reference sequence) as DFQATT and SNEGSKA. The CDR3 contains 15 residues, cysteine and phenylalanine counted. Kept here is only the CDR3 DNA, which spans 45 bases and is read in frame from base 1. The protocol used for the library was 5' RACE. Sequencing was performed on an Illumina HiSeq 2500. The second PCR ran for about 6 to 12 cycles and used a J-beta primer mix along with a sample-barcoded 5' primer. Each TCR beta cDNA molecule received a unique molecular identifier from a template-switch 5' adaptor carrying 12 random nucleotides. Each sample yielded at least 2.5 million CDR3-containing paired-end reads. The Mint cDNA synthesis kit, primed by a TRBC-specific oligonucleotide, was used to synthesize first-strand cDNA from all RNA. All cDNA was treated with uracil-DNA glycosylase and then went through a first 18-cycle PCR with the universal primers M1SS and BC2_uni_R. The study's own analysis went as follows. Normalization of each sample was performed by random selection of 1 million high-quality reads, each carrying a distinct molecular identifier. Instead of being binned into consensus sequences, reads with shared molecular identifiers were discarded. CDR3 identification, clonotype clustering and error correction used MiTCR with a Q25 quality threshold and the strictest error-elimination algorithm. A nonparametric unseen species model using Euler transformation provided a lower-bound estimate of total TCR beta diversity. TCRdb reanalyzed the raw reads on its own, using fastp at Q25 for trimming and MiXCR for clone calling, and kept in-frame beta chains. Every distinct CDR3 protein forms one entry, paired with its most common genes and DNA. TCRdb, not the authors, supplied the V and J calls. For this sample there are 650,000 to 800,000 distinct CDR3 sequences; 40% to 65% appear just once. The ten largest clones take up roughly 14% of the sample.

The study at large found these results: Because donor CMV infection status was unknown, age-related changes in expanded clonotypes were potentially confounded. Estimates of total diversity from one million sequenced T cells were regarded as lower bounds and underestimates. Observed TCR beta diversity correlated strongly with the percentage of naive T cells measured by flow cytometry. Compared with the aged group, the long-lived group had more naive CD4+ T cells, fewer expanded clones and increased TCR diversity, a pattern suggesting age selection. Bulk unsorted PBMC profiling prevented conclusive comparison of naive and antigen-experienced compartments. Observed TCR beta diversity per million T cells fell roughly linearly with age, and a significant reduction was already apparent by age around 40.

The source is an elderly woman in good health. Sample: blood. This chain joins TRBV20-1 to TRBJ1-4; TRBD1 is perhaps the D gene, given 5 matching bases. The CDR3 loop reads CSASSGTATNEKLFF. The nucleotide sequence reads TGCAGTGCTAGTAGCGGGACGGCAACTAATGAAAAACTGTTTTTT.